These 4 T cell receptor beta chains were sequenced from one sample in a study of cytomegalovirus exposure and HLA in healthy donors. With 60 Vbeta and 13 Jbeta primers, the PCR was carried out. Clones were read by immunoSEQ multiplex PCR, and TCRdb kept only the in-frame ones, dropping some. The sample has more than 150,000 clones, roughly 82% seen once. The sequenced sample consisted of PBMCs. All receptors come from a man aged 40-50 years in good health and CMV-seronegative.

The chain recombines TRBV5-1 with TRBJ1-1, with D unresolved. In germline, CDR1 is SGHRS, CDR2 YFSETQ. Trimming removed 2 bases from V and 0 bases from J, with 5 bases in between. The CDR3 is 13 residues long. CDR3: CASSFEMNTEAFF. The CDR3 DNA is TGCGCCAGCAGCTTCGAGATGAACACTGAAGCTTTCTTT.

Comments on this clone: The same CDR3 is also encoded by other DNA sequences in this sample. The DNA for the CDR3 is TGTGCCTGGAGTGTACGGGGGAATCAGCCCCAGCATTTT. Protein sequence: CAWSVRGNQPQHF. The chain has TRBV30 and TRBJ1-5; tentative D call: TRBD1 (5 bases). V lost 0 bases and J lost 4, with 7 bases in between. Germline CDR1 GTSNPN, CDR2 SVGIG (reference sequence). This CDR3 is built from 13 residues.

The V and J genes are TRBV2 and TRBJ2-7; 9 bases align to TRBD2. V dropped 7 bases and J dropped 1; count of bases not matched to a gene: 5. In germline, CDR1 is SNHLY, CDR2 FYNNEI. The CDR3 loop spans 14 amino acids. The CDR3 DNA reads TGTGCCAGCACTGCGGGGGGGCCGTCCTACGAGCAGTACTTC. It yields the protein CASTAGGPSYEQYF.

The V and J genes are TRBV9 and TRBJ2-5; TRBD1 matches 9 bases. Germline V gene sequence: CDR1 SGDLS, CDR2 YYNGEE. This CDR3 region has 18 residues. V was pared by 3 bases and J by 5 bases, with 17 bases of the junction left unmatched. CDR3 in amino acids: CASSGGQGGRPASETQYF. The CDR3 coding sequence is TGTGCCAGCAGCGGGGGACAGGGCGGGCGCCCCGCGTCCGAGACCCAGTACTTC.